This T cell receptor beta chain stems from a study of post-analysis software for immune sequencing data. Study context: The courses of disease that were included comprised relapsing-remitting, secondary progressive and progressive-relapsing multiple sclerosis. Study results and caveats: Five TRBV segments, including TRBV5-6, TRBV5-1 and TRBV20-1, were more frequent in patients than controls. Co-batched samples clustered tightly together by F measure. When compared against controls, multiple sclerosis patients showed significantly lower normalized Chao1 diversity.

Comment on this clonotype: Its specificity is unknown.

Unique molecular identifiers were present in the TCR beta cDNA libraries. T cells numbering about 0.85 to 10 million yielded roughly 0.5 million cDNA molecules. TCRdb re-called the PCR reads with MiXCR, one entry per CDR3 protein. This table holds hundreds of thousands of distinct CDR3 sequences, under 70% found once. This CDR3 has 14 amino acids. Germline loops: CDR1 DFQATT, CDR2 SNEGSKA (reference sequence). V was pared by 3 bases and J by 3 bases, with 12 bases between. The chain employs TRBV20-1 and TRBJ2-4, with D uncertain. The clonotype originates from a girl between 5 and 17 years old with multiple sclerosis. Sequenced material: blood. The CDR3 loop is CSASASLGKNIQYF. DNA of the CDR3: TGCAGTGCTAGTGCATCCCTAGGCAAAAACATTCAGTACTTC.